Sequencing of this T cell receptor beta chain was carried out in a study of beta chain features in type 1 diabetes. Study-wide results and caveats: Across all four CD4+ subsets, people with type 1 diabetes showed modestly shorter TCRB CDR3s.

Investigators reverse transcribed all isolated RNA, so they sequenced expressed TCRB transcripts. The data were produced by immunoSEQ multiplex PCR, yet TCRdb's version contains in-frame clones alone and is incomplete. The top ten hold 0.04% to 0.05% of the sample, which has around 450,000 clones, approximately 10% seen once. CDR3 length: 14 residues. Looked up from germline, CDR1 is SGHRS and CDR2 is YFSETQ. J lost 7 bases, V lost 3 bases, and 4 bases had no gene match. A few counts support this clone. Its antigen is unidentified. This clonotype was obtained from a young woman in good health. This sequence joins TRBV5-1 and TRBJ2-1; TRBD1 matches 10 bases. The source material was naive CD4+ T cells from blood. As DNA, the CDR3 is TGCGCCAGCAGCTCACGGGACAGGGGAAATGAGCAGTTCTTC. This codes for CASSSRDRGNEQFF. Full variable domain (remainder filled in from reference TRBV5-1 and TRBJ2-1): KAGVTQTPRYLIKTRGQQVTLSCSPISGHRSVSWYQQTPGQGLQFLFEYFSETQRNKGNFPGRFSGRQFSNSRSEMNVSTLELGDSALYLCASSSRDRGNEQFFGPGTRLTVL.